Listed here are 15 T cell receptor beta chains from one sample, sequenced in a study of blood T cells in healthy people across ages (dated by TCRdb to between 2014 and 2016). Libraries were made using 5' RACE. Sequenced on an Illumina HiSeq 2500. A second roughly 6 to 12 cycle PCR used a sample-barcoded 5' primer and a J-beta primer mix. The public reads were reanalyzed by TCRdb: fastp trimming at Q25, MiXCR alignment, in-frame beta chains only. Rows matching on CDR3 protein sequence are summarized as one entry with the most common DNA and genes. Counted in this sample were about 1 million distinct CDR3 sequences; roughly 24% of them appeared once. Together, the top ten hold about 0.69% of the sample. The sample also formed part of further work on T cells of mothers and their children.

The sequencing input was blood. These receptor sequences come from a girl aged 2 to 10 in good health.

The CDR3, as DNA: TGTGCCAGCAGCTGGGACAGGGGGGGCACTGAAGCTTTCTTT. Translated, it gives CASSWDRGGTEAFF. The rearrangement joins TRBV7-9 to TRBJ1-1; the match to TRBD1 covers 11 bases. J gave up 4 bases and V 4 bases, and 2 bases lay outside the gene matches. The CDR3 is made up of 14 amino acids. Per germline, CDR1 SEHNR and CDR2 FQNEAQ (reference sequence).

This clonotype appeared a few times. The chain is built from TRBV7-9 and TRBJ2-1; the match to TRBD1 covers 7 bases. The DNA matches TRBJ2-7 better at its end, which makes the J call doubtful. Germline V CDR1 and CDR2: SEHNR, FQNEAQ (reference sequence). The CDR3 loop spans 17 amino acids. CDR3 region: CASSYTFDRVYAYEQYF. For the CDR3, the DNA is TGTGCCAGCAGCTATACGTTCGACAGGGTCTATGCCTACGAGCAGTACTTC.

The CDR3 reads CASSQLGQGTQYF. The CDR3 DNA reads as TGCGCCAGCAGCCAGCTTGGACAGGGGACCCAGTACTTC. The rearrangement joins TRBV4-1 to TRBJ2-5, with 8 bases fitting TRBD1. Germline V gene data show CDR1 as MGHRA and CDR2 as YSYEKL. The junction had 4 bases not matched to a gene; V was cut back by 3 bases and J by 7 bases. The CDR3 is 13 amino acids.

This clonotype turned up a few times. CDR3 sequence reads: CASSPAATVGNEKLFF. The CDR3 nucleotides are TGTGCCAGCTCACCAGCGGCTACAGTAGGAAATGAAAAACTGTTTTTT. The chain employs TRBV18 and TRBJ1-4, with no clear D. The CDR3 spans 16 residues. Per germline, CDR1 KGHSH and CDR2 LQKENI. V lost 2 bases and J 5 bases, leaving 15 bases between the germline ends. The complete variable domain, with remaining parts taken from reference TRBV18 and TRBJ1-4, reads NAGVMQNPRHLVRRRGQEARLRCSPMKGHSHVYWYRQLPEEGLKFMVYLQKENIIDESGMPKERFSAEFPKEGPSILRIQQVVRGDSAAYFCASSPAATVGNEKLFFGSGTQLSVL.

This clonotype appeared a few times. This chain joins TRBV20-1 and TRBJ2-7, with D tentatively TRBD2 (6 bases). The CDR3 spans 15 residues. The ends were cut back, 3 bases at V and 2 bases at J, with 17 bases in the middle. Germline loops: CDR1 DFQATT, CDR2 SNEGSKA (reference sequence). The CDR3 loop reads CSASERDWNAYEQYF. The CDR3 region has the DNA TGCAGTGCTAGCGAACGGGACTGGAACGCCTACGAGCAGTACTTC.

This clonotype was picked up a small number of times. The CDR3 ends on some other residue instead of the conserved phenylalanine or tryptophan, so this is likely a read error. The chain combines TRBV2 with TRBJ2-5; maybe TRBD1 (5 bases). Germline loops: CDR1 SNHLY, CDR2 FYNNEI. With 7 bases removed from V and 3 bases from J, the gap between germline ends came to 18 bases. The CDR3 is 15 amino acids. The DNA of the CDR3 is TGTGCCAGCAATGCGGACACTCGTTCCAAAGAGACCCAGTACCTC. As protein: CASNADTRSKETQYL.

In this sample, this clonotype turned up once. CDR3 in DNA: TGTGCCAGCAGCCGGCCTGGGGGGGGCACTGAAGCTTTCTTT. Encoded protein: CASSRPGGGTEAFF. The chain uses TRBV6-6 and TRBJ1-1; perhaps TRBD1 as D (5 bases). The germline gives CDR1 MNHNY, CDR2 SVGAGI (reference sequence). Trimming removed 6 bases from V and 4 bases from J, with 15 bases in between. The CDR3 is made up of 14 amino acids.

This clonotype has more than one count but fewer than ten. This rearrangement joins TRBV27 to TRBJ2-1, with D perhaps being TRBD1 or TRBD2 (6 bases each). The end of the DNA aligns better with TRBJ2-5, so the J call may be wrong. This CDR3 comprises 16 residues. Per the germline V gene, CDR1 is MNHEY and CDR2 is SMNVEV (reference sequence). In DNA form, the CDR3 reads TGTGCCAGCAGTTTAGGGGGGCCCCTCCTCCAAGAGACCCAGTACTTC. Translated: CASSLGGPLLQETQYF.

The V gene is TRBV3-1, the J gene TRBJ2-5, with D perhaps TRBD1 (6 bases). The germline V gene encodes CDR1 LGHDT and CDR2 YNNKEL (reference sequence). CDR3 size: 15 residues. The V gene lost 3 bases and the J gene lost 3 bases, with 14 bases spanning the gap. CDR3 region: CASSHRQDFKETQYF. The CDR3 DNA follows: TGTGCCAGCAGCCATAGACAGGATTTTAAAGAGACCCAGTACTTC.

This chain uses TRBV20-1 with TRBJ2-7, with TRBD1 identical over 9 bases. With 0 bases clipped from V and 2 bases from J, the junction kept 5 bases outside the gene matches. This CDR3 spans 15 amino acids. Germline loops: CDR1 DFQATT, CDR2 SNEGSKA (reference sequence). In nucleotides, the CDR3 is TGCAGTGCTAGAGATGGGGGACAGGGCACCTACGAGCAGTACTTC. It encodes CSARDGGQGTYEQYF.

This clonotype showed up just a few times. V and J are TRBV20-1 and TRBJ2-2, with D perhaps TRBD1 (6 bases). The germline V gene has CDR1 DFQATT and CDR2 SNEGSKA (reference sequence). Trimming shortened V by 3 bases and J by 6 bases, and 14 bases separated the two germline ends. The CDR3 spans 14 residues. The CDR3 sequence is CSASRDKIAGELFF. The CDR3 DNA is TGCAGTGCTAGCCGGGACAAGATCGCCGGGGAGCTGTTTTTT.

The chain uses TRBV7-2 and TRBJ2-1; maybe TRBD1 (6 bases). Per the germline V gene, CDR1 is SGHTA and CDR2 is FQGNSA. V was pared by 5 bases and J by 15 bases, with 23 bases between. The CDR3 has 14 residues. The CDR3 is CASSPRLTGPGWFF. CDR3 sequence (DNA): TGTGCCAGCAGCCCACGTTTGACAGGCCCCGGGTGGTTCTTC.

In regard to this clonotype: Lacking the conserved final phenylalanine or tryptophan, this CDR3 likely reflects a read error. The rearrangement joins TRBV2 to TRBJ2-5; 7 positions agree with TRBD2. The assigned J gene may be wrong: the sequence end matches TRBJ2-1 better. CDR1 and CDR2 (germline): SNHLY, FYNNEI. This CDR3 spans 13 amino acids. As DNA, the CDR3 is TGTGCCAGCAACTCCCGGGGGGACAATGAGCAGTTCCTC. This codes for CASNSRGDNEQFL.

The rearrangement links TRBV11-1 to TRBJ2-3; no clear D. Trimming cost V 5 bases and J 4 bases, with 16 bases left between them. This CDR3 spans 15 amino acids. Looked up from germline, CDR1 is SGHAT and CDR2 is FQDESV (reference sequence). CDR3 in amino acids: CASSPRWSRSDTQYF. The CDR3 DNA sequence: TGTGCCAGCAGCCCTAGATGGAGCCGCTCAGATACGCAGTATTTT.

The chain carries TRBV12-3 or TRBV12-4 and TRBJ2-5, with D perhaps given as TRBD1 or TRBD2 (5 bases each). Trimming removed 4 bases at V and 5 bases at J, with 14 bases between. CDR3 length equals 14 residues. Here the CDR3 reads CASSSQGAPETQYF. The CDR3 DNA reads TGTGCCAGCAGTTCCCAGGGAGCGCCGGAGACCCAGTACTTC.